The 30 T cell receptor beta chains listed next were all sequenced from one sample in a study of blood T cell repertoires in COVID-19. Generated by immunoSEQ multiplex PCR, the TCRdb table keeps only in-frame clones and is missing some. The sample contains tens of thousands of clones, about 88% of which appear only once. Material: peripheral blood. The receptors were gathered from a man aged 55 to 70 with active COVID-19.

This chain links TRBV27 with TRBJ1-1; possibly TRBD1 for D (5 bases). CDR1 and CDR2 from the germline V gene are MNHEY and SMNVEV (reference sequence). The CDR3 extends over 14 amino acids. V was clipped by 5 bases and J by 2 bases, with 12 bases between them. CDR3 sequence reads: CASSTGLRNTEAFF. Written as DNA, the CDR3 is TGTGCCAGCAGTACGGGACTTAGAAACACTGAAGCTTTCTTT.

The chain joins TRBV14 to TRBJ2-7; D call uncertain. The CDR3 is 13 residues long. Deletions cut 1 base from V and 0 bases from J, with 4 bases between. Germline-derived CDR1 and CDR2 are SGHDN and FVKESK. The CDR3 reads CASSQAVSYEQYF. CDR3 nucleotides: TGTGCCAGCAGCCAAGCCGTCTCCTACGAGCAGTACTTC. Full variable domain (rest looked up from reference TRBV14 and TRBJ2-7): EAGVTQFPSHSVIEKGQTVTLRCDPISGHDNLYWYRRVMGKEIKFLLHFVKESKQDESGMPNNRFLAERTGGTYSTLKVQPAELEDSGVYFCASSQAVSYEQYFGPGTRLTVT.

The chain links TRBV6-6 to TRBJ2-7; 7 bases map to TRBD2. The V gene end was trimmed by 5 bases and the J gene end by 2 bases; junction bases not matched to a gene: 12. The germline V gene has CDR1 MNHNY and CDR2 SVGAGI (reference sequence). The length of the CDR3 is 16 residues. The DNA for the CDR3 is TGTGCCAGCAGTCTCGGGACTATAGTTGCCACCTACGAGCAGTACTTC. Encoded protein: CASSLGTIVATYEQYF.

The gene calls are TRBV2 and TRBJ1-2; the D is unclear. CDR1 SNHLY and CDR2 FYNNEI come from the germline V gene. Between the trimmed V and J ends, which lost 3 bases and 8 bases, there was a span of 10 bases. This CDR3 is 12 amino acids long. CDR3 amino acids: CASSDHGRGYTF. The CDR3 bases are TGTGCCAGCAGTGATCATGGGCGCGGCTACACCTTC.

This clone occurred a few times. The V and J genes are TRBV4-2 and TRBJ2-1; 14 nucleotides line up with TRBD2. The CDR3 is 19 residues long. Germline loops: CDR1 LGHNA, CDR2 YNFKEQ. V shed 0 bases, J shed 7 bases, and the junction held 11 bases outside the gene matches. In DNA, the CDR3 is TGTGCCAGCAGCCAAGAAGCGAGAGGACTAGCGGGAGGTGGTAATGAGCAGTTCTTC. As protein: CASSQEARGLAGGGNEQFF.

This clone was detected only a few times. The V and J genes are TRBV6-1 and TRBJ1-1, with a tentative D call TRBD1 (6 bases). The CDR3 is 14 residues long. CDR1 is MNHNS and CDR2 is SASEGT in the germline V gene. V lost 2 bases and J lost 3, with 10 bases in between. The CDR3 spells CASSEQGKHTEAFF. DNA for the CDR3: TGTGCCAGCAGTGAACAGGGGAAGCACACTGAAGCTTTCTTT.

This clone was detected once. The rearrangement uses TRBV7-3 and TRBJ2-7; TRBD2 might be the D (6 bases). The germline V gene encodes CDR1 SGHTA and CDR2 FQGTGA. Trimming took off 1 base at V and 3 bases at J, with 13 bases between the two ends. This CDR3 has 15 residues. CDR3 bases: TGTGCCAGCAGCTTAAACGTGGGGGGAAACTACGAGCAGTACTTC. This translates into CASSLNVGGNYEQYF. The whole variable domain, remainder taken from reference TRBV7-3 and TRBJ2-7, is GAGVSQTPSNKVTEKGKYVELRCDPISGHTALYWYRQSLGQGPEFLIYFQGTGAADDSGLPNDRFFAVRPEGSVSTLKIQRTERGDSAVYLCASSLNVGGNYEQYFGPGTRLTVT.

V and J are TRBV9 and TRBJ2-7; 7 positions match TRBD1. Germline V CDR1 and CDR2: SGDLS, YYNGEE. J lost 6 bases, V lost 8 bases, and 14 bases had no gene match. CDR3 length: 14 amino acids. CDR3 sequence reads: CARRSQGVLPEQYF. CDR3 in DNA: TGTGCCAGAAGATCCCAGGGGGTCCTCCCCGAGCAGTACTTC.

This chain links TRBV20-1 with TRBJ2-3; maybe TRBD2 (6 bases). CDR1 and CDR2 (germline): DFQATT, SNEGSKA (reference sequence). V was cut by 3 bases and J by 4 bases, with 14 bases left in between. The CDR3 length is 14 residues. The CDR3 region has the DNA TGCAGTGCTAGTCGCGGGGCGTCGGCAGATACGCAGTATTTT. This encodes CSASRGASADTQYF.

The chain carries TRBV6-5 and TRBJ2-7; TRBD2 is a possible D gene (5 bases). This CDR3 has 13 residues. CDR1 is MNHEY, CDR2 SVGAGI, per germline. Trimming stripped 6 bases from V and 2 bases from J, with 11 bases between. Here the CDR3 reads CASRFTGTYEQYF. In DNA, the CDR3 is TGTGCCAGCAGGTTTACGGGGACCTACGAGCAGTACTTC.

CDR3 in DNA: TGTGCCAGCAGCCAAGAACGGGGGTTGCCAGATACGCAGTATTTT. The encoded protein is CASSQERGLPDTQYF. The chain carries TRBV14 and TRBJ2-3, with D possibly being TRBD2 (6 bases). CDR3 length equals 15 residues. Trimming removed 0 bases at V and 4 bases at J, with 11 bases between. CDR1 and CDR2 from the germline V gene are SGHDN and FVKESK. Based on the CDR3 plus reference TRBV14 and TRBJ2-3, the full variable domain is EAGVTQFPSHSVIEKGQTVTLRCDPISGHDNLYWYRRVMGKEIKFLLHFVKESKQDESGMPNNRFLAERTGGTYSTLKVQPAELEDSGVYFCASSQERGLPDTQYFGPGTRLTVL.

The chain links TRBV18 to TRBJ2-7; the match to TRBD1 covers 7 bases. The CDR3 sequence is 14 residues long. CDR1 is KGHSH and CDR2 is LQKENI in the germline V gene. J lost 6 bases, V lost 5 bases, and 10 bases had no gene match. The CDR3 loop reads CASSLYGTVGEQYF. For the CDR3, the DNA is TGTGCCAGCTCATTGTACGGGACAGTTGGCGAGCAGTACTTC.

The chain is built from TRBV21-1 and TRBJ2-1; the table's D call of TRBD2 was not tested on the DNA. TRBV21-1 is assigned pseudogene status. This CDR3 is built from 15 residues. CDR3: CASSKGGGSGNEQFF. DNA for the CDR3: TGTGCCAGCAGCAAAGGGGGCGGGAGCGGCAATGAGCAGTTCTTC.

This clone was recorded once. This chain connects TRBV20-1 to TRBJ2-3; perhaps TRBD2 as D (6 bases). Per the germline V gene, CDR1 is DFQATT and CDR2 is SNEGSKA (reference sequence). V lost 6 bases to trimming and J lost 3 bases, with 7 bases between them. There are 11 residues in the CDR3. CDR3 bases: TGCAGTGCCGCGGGGACAGATACGCAGTATTTT. Translating gives CSAAGTDTQYF.

V gene TRBV28 combines with J gene TRBJ1-5, with a possible D match to TRBD1 (5 bases). V was clipped by 11 bases and J by 4 bases, with 18 bases between them. The germline CDR1 and CDR2 sequences are MDHEN and SYDVKM. The CDR3 totals 14 residues. The CDR3 coding sequence is TGTGCCGGGAGTGGGGGGGTGACTAATCAGCCCCAGCATTTT. Translating gives CAGSGGVTNQPQHF.

This clone was seen more than once but under ten times. This chain connects TRBV5-1 to TRBJ2-7, with 8 bases identical to TRBD1. V shed 6 bases, J shed 5 bases, and the junction held 7 bases outside the gene matches. Per germline, CDR1 SGHRS and CDR2 YFSETQ. The length of the CDR3 is 13 residues. The CDR3 bases are TGCGCCAGCATGTTACAGGGGGTGAACGAGCAGTACTTC. Amino acid sequence: CASMLQGVNEQYF.

The count of this clone is one. This chain uses TRBV6-1 with TRBJ2-1, with 9 bases identical to TRBD1. Trimming cost V 3 bases and J 6 bases; bases outside gene matches: 6. The CDR3 spans 15 residues. Germline CDR1 is MNHNS and CDR2 is SASEGT. The CDR3 nucleotides read TGTGCCAGCAGTGACGGGACAGGGTCTTTCAATGAGCAGTTCTTC. Translating gives CASSDGTGSFNEQFF.

The CDR3 DNA reads TGTGCCAGCAGCTTAGAGACAAGAGCTGGAAACACCATATATTTT. This encodes CASSLETRAGNTIYF. The chain carries TRBV7-2 and TRBJ1-3; D is uncertain. The CDR3 covers 15 residues. V lost 1 base and J 2 bases, leaving 9 bases between the germline ends. Looked up from germline, CDR1 is SGHTA and CDR2 is FQGNSA.

CDR3 in amino acids: CASSLSSGSGNTIYF. The CDR3 DNA reads as TGTGCCAGCAGCTTAAGTTCGGGCTCTGGAAACACCATATATTTT. The rearrangement joins TRBV7-3 to TRBJ1-3; no firm D call. CDR3 size: 15 residues. Germline CDR1 is SGHTA and CDR2 is FQGTGA. Trimming took off 1 base at V and 0 bases at J, with 7 bases between the two ends.

The V call is TRBV18, the J call TRBJ2-1, with D tentatively TRBD2 (6 bases). The CDR3 runs to 15 residues. V lost 7 bases, J lost 2 bases, and 15 bases lay in between. Germline V gene data show CDR1 as KGHSH and CDR2 as LQKENI. CDR3 DNA sequence: TGTGCCAGCTGCTTCCGGGACTCTCCCTACAATGAGCAGTTCTTC. It codes for CASCFRDSPYNEQFF.

This chain joins TRBV25-1 and TRBJ2-3; the match to TRBD2 covers 13 bases. V dropped 1 base and J dropped 5; count of bases not matched to a gene: 6. The germline CDR1 and CDR2 sequences are MGHDK and SYGVNS. This CDR3 is 17 amino acids long. The CDR3 bases are TGTGCCAGCAGTGAATTACTAGCGGGAGGGCGGAGAGATACGCAGTATTTT. Protein sequence: CASSELLAGGRRDTQYF.

V usage is TRBV29-1 and J usage is TRBJ1-1, with TRBD1 identical over 8 bases. J was trimmed by 7 bases and V by 1 base; bases with no gene match: 8. The CDR3 has 14 amino acids. Germline lookup yields CDR1 SQVTM and CDR2 ANQGSEA. CDR3 amino acids: CSVEGTGQIGEAFF. The DNA of the CDR3 is TGCAGCGTTGAAGGGACAGGGCAGATTGGTGAAGCTTTCTTT.

The chain joins TRBV6-6 to TRBJ2-7; 10 bases line up with TRBD1. V shed 5 bases, J shed 2 bases, and the junction held 6 bases outside the gene matches. The germline gives CDR1 MNHNY, CDR2 SVGAGI (reference sequence). There are 15 residues in the CDR3. DNA for the CDR3: TGTGCCAGCAGTAAAGGACAGGGGGGGACCTACGAGCAGTACTTC. Translated, it gives CASSKGQGGTYEQYF.

The chain employs TRBV7-3 and TRBJ2-1, with D tentatively TRBD1 (6 bases). The germline CDR1 and CDR2 sequences are SGHTA and FQGTGA. Trimming took off 5 bases at V and 6 bases at J, with 17 bases between the two ends. This CDR3 is 15 amino acids long. CDR3 bases: TGTGCCAGCAGCCCAGGGGAGACGCGGGCCAATGAGCAGTTCTTC. Translating it yields CASSPGETRANEQFF.

CDR3 in DNA: TGTGCCAGCAGCCCCCTGCTAGCGGTTAGCACAGATACGCAGTATTTT. Its protein is CASSPLLAVSTDTQYF. The chain couples TRBV3-1 (or the pseudogene TRBV3-2) to TRBJ2-3, with 7 bases lining up with TRBD2. In germline, CDR1 is LGHDT, CDR2 YNNKEL (reference sequence). Trimming cost V 4 bases and J 0 bases; bases outside gene matches: 7. This CDR3 is 16 amino acids long.

V is TRBV6-2 or TRBV6-3 and J is TRBJ2-7, with 7 positions matching TRBD1. Germline V gene lookup returns CDR1 MNHEY and CDR2 SVGEGT. This CDR3 is 15 amino acids long. The trim removed 4 bases at V and 0 bases at J, leaving 6 bases unmatched. In nucleotides, the CDR3 is TGTGCCAGCAGTTCGGACAGGACCCGCTCCTACGAGCAGTACTTC. This sequence encodes CASSSDRTRSYEQYF.

The chain has TRBV27 and TRBJ1-5, with TRBD1 identical over 11 bases. CDR1 is MNHEY and CDR2 is SMNVEV in the germline V gene (reference sequence). CDR3 length: 17 amino acids. With V trimmed by 2 bases and J by 6 bases, 9 bases remained unmatched. The DNA of the CDR3 is TGTGCCAGCAGTTTAGAGGCAGGACAGGGGGCTTTTCAGCCCCAGCATTTT. Protein: CASSLEAGQGAFQPQHF.

This chain connects TRBV7-9 to TRBJ2-1; no clear D. The V and J ends lost 8 bases and 8 bases respectively, with 13 bases between them. Germline CDR1 reads SEHNR; CDR2 reads FQNEAQ (reference sequence). The CDR3 runs to 12 residues. Written as DNA, the CDR3 is TGTGCCAGCTCAGAACGCGGCTATGAGCAGTTCTTC. Amino acids: CASSERGYEQFF.

The chain carries TRBV6-5 and TRBJ2-7; maybe TRBD1 (6 bases). Germline V CDR1 and CDR2: MNHEY, SVGAGI. Between the trimmed V and J ends, which lost 5 bases and 2 bases, there was a span of 13 bases. This CDR3 comprises 14 residues. The CDR3 protein is CASSHPGTPYEQYF. For the CDR3, the DNA is TGTGCCAGCAGTCACCCCGGGACACCCTACGAGCAGTACTTC.

The chain combines TRBV6-5 with TRBJ1-1; D might be TRBD1 (5 bases). This CDR3 comprises 12 residues. V lost 5 bases and J lost 8, with 12 bases in between. Per germline, CDR1 MNHEY and CDR2 SVGAGI. CDR3 amino acids: CASSPRQGEAFF. The DNA of the CDR3 is TGTGCCAGCAGTCCTAGGCAGGGCGAAGCTTTCTTT.